The 5 T cell receptor beta chains below come from one sample, sequenced in a study of blood T cell repertoires in COVID-19. Some clones are missing from TCRdb's copy, which holds only in-frame ones; the method was immunoSEQ multiplex PCR. This sample carries tens of thousands of clones, 90% of them seen once, and the ten largest clones take approximately 0.74%. The sequencing sample was made of peripheral blood. All receptors derive from a woman older than 75 with acute or convalescent COVID-19.

The CDR3 DNA reads as TGTGCCAGCTCCGGACAGGTGAACACTGAAGCTTTCTTT. This encodes CASSGQVNTEAFF. V gene TRBV19 combines with J gene TRBJ1-1; 7 nucleotides match TRBD1. Trimming took 9 bases from V and 0 from J; bases not matched to a gene: 4. Germline V lookup: CDR1 LNHDA, CDR2 SQIVND (reference sequence). The CDR3 loop spans 13 amino acids.

The chain links TRBV6-6 to TRBJ1-1, with D hard to call. The CDR3 contains 12 residues. Per the germline V gene, CDR1 is MNHNY and CDR2 is SVGAGI (reference sequence). Trimming removed 6 bases at V and 4 bases at J, with 9 bases between. CDR3 bases: TGTGCCAGCAGCCCATTCGGCACTGAAGCTTTCTTT. As protein: CASSPFGTEAFF.

The rearrangement joins TRBV5-6 to TRBJ2-7; 10 bases fit TRBD1. The J segment lost 4 bases and the V segment lost 5 bases, leaving 6 bases of the junction unmatched. The CDR3 extends over 14 amino acids. The germline V gene has CDR1 SGHDT and CDR2 YYEEEE. DNA for the CDR3: TGTGCCAGCAGTACCGGGACAGGGGTTTACGAGCAGTACTTC. Amino acids: CASSTGTGVYEQYF.

The J gene is TRBJ2-7, the V gene TRBV5-1; weak D call: TRBD2 (6 bases). The V and J ends lost 2 bases and 3 bases respectively, with 9 bases between them. Germline V lookup: CDR1 SGHRS, CDR2 YFSETQ. CDR3 length: 13 residues. The CDR3 region is CASSLSSGYEQYF. The CDR3 coding sequence is TGCGCCAGCAGCTTAAGTAGCGGCTACGAGCAGTACTTC.

As regards this clone: At the DNA level, this CDR3 is encoded by other sequences in the same sample as well. This chain uses TRBV9 with TRBJ2-2; 7 bases line up with TRBD2. This CDR3 comprises 14 residues. J was trimmed by 4 bases and V by 0 bases; bases with no gene match: 0. Germline values: CDR1 SGDLS, CDR2 YYNGEE. CDR3 nucleotide sequence: TGTGCCAGCAGCGTAGCGGGGGGCACCGGGGAGCTGTTTTTT. Translation: CASSVAGGTGELFF.